The sequence of this T cell receptor (beta chain) was determined in a study of cytomegalovirus exposure and HLA in healthy donors. Study-wide points: The study recorded 164 TCR beta chains that were cytomegalovirus-associated.

The PCR was carried out with 60 Vbeta primers and 13 Jbeta primers. Some clones are missing from TCRdb's copy, which holds only in-frame ones; the method was immunoSEQ multiplex PCR. The table lists 140,000 to 150,000 clones, over 80% of them singletons. Per the germline V gene, CDR1 is MNHNS and CDR2 is SASEGT. The J segment lost 9 bases and the V segment lost 4 bases, leaving 5 bases of the junction unmatched. The CDR3 length is 14 residues. Concerning this clone itself: Antigen: not known.

The donors were healthy bone marrow donors. This chain uses TRBV6-1 with TRBJ1-6, with TRBD1 identical over 8 bases. The clonotype comes from a male donor in good health and CMV-seronegative. Sample: PBMCs. Here the CDR3 reads CASSAGQGGSPLHF. The CDR3 DNA reads as TGTGCCAGCAGTGCCGGACAGGGCGGTTCACCCCTCCACTTT.